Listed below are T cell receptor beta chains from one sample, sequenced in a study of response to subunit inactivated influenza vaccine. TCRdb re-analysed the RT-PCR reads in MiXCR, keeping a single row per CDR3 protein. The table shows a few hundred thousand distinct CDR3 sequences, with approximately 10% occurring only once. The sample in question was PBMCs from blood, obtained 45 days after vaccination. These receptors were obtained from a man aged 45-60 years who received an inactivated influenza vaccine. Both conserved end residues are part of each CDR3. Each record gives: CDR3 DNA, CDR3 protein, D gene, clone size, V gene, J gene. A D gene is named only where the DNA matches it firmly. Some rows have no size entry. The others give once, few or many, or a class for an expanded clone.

TGCAGTGCTAGAGACCGTGCCTACGATGAGCAGTTCTTC,CSARDRAYDEQFF,-,-,TRBV20-1,TRBJ2-1
TGTGCCAGCAGCGTGGGAGTTTCCTCGAAAAACATTCAGTACTTC,CASSVGVSSKNIQYF,-,-,TRBV9,TRBJ2-4
TGTGCCAGCAGTTCCCTCAGACGGGCTAGCGGGAGCGGAGGGGGAGAGACCCAGTACTTC,CASSSLRRASGSGGGETQYF,TRBD2,many,TRBV28,TRBJ2-5
TGTGCCAGCAGCGAGAGTCAGGGGGCTGGTCAGCCCCAGCATTTT,CASSESQGAGQPQHF,TRBD1,few,TRBV7-2,TRBJ1-5
TGCGCCAGCAGCCTAAAACAGGGGTTGGCTGAAGCTTTCTTT,CASSLKQGLAEAFF,TRBD1,-,TRBV4-1,TRBJ1-1
TGTGCCAGCAGCTTAGAGCGTTGGAGCGAGCAGTACTTC,CASSLERWSEQYF,-,few,TRBV7-6,TRBJ2-7
TGTGCCAGCAGCCAAGGCGGGGGGTTGGAGCAGTACTTC,CASSQGGGLEQYF,TRBD2,few,TRBV3-1,TRBJ2-7
TGTGCCAGCAGTGCCCGACATGCAACTAATGAAAAACTGTTTTTT,CASSARHATNEKLFF,-,few,TRBV6-1,TRBJ1-4
TGTGCCAGCAGTTTAGGGTCTAGCGGGAGTCTGTACTTC,CASSLGSSGSLYF,TRBD2,many,TRBV28,TRBJ2-7
TGTGCCAGCACCAATAACAGGGGACGGGGCTACACCTTC,CASTNNRGRGYTF,TRBD1,-,TRBV12-3/TRBV12-4,TRBJ1-2
TGCAGTGCCGTCGGACAGGGTGACACTGAAGCTTTCTTT,CSAVGQGDTEAFF,TRBD1,few,TRBV20-1,TRBJ1-1
TGTGCCATCAGCGGGACAGGGGATAACGGGGAGCTGTTTTTT,CAISGTGDNGELFF,TRBD1,-,TRBV10-3,TRBJ2-2
TGTGCCAGCAAAGACAGGGTTAACTATGGCTACACCTTC,CASKDRVNYGYTF,TRBD1,few,TRBV25-1,TRBJ1-2
TGCAGTGCTAGAGCCTTTCTCACCGGGACTAGCGGGGGATACGAGCAGTACTTC,CSARAFLTGTSGGYEQYF,TRBD2,few,TRBV20-1,TRBJ2-7
TGTGCCAGCAGCACGGATTACTACGAGCAGTACTTC,CASSTDYYEQYF,-,few,TRBV7-9,TRBJ2-7
TGTGCCAGCATTAAAGGACAGGAGAATCAGCCCCAGCATTTT,CASIKGQENQPQHF,TRBD1,-,TRBV6-5,TRBJ1-5
TGTGCCAGCAGTTACTCGGCAGGGCTCTCTGGAAACACCATATATTTT,CASSYSAGLSGNTIYF,-,few,TRBV6-5,TRBJ1-3
TGCAGTGCTAGTAAGGGCCACACTGAAGCTTTCTTT,CSASKGHTEAFF,-,-,TRBV20-1,TRBJ1-1
TGTGCCAGCAGTTGGAGCTCCTATAATTCACCCCTCCACTTT,CASSWSSYNSPLHF,-,many,TRBV12-3/TRBV12-4,TRBJ1-6
TGTGCCACCAGCAGAGACAAAGGAGGGTTTAGTACGCAGTATTTT,CATSRDKGGFSTQYF,-,many,TRBV15,TRBJ2-3
TGTGCCAGCAGCTTAGAGGGTAGATCCAACGTCCTGACTTTC,CASSLEGRSNVLTF,-,-,TRBV7-9,TRBJ2-6
TGTGCCAGCAGCTTAGTTTACCGGACAGGGGGGCCATCTGGGGCCAACGTCCTGACTTTC,CASSLVYRTGGPSGANVLTF,TRBD1,-,TRBV11-1,TRBJ2-6
TGTGCCAGCAGTTACGACAGACGCTCCTACAATGAGCAGTTCTTC,CASSYDRRSYNEQFF,-,many,TRBV6-5,TRBJ2-1
TGTGCCAGCAGCGTAGGGCAGGGGGCCGGAGAGACCCAGTACTTC,CASSVGQGAGETQYF,TRBD1,few,TRBV9,TRBJ2-5
TGTGCCAGCAGCATAGGCCAACAGCGGGGTCTGAACCAAGAGACCCAGTACTTC,CASSIGQQRGLNQETQYF,TRBD2,-,TRBV11-2,TRBJ2-5
TGTGCCAGCAGCCAGTCGGTTAGGACCTACGAGCAGTACTTC,CASSQSVRTYEQYF,-,many,TRBV4-2,TRBJ2-7
TGCAGTGCTTTACCCTTAGCTCTCGACTTGAACACCGGGGAGCTGTTTTTT,CSALPLALDLNTGELFF,-,many,TRBV20-1,TRBJ2-2
TGTGCCAGCAGCTTAGCGACGGACAGGGTCCACGGGGAGCTGTTTTTT,CASSLATDRVHGELFF,TRBD1,many,TRBV7-2,TRBJ2-2
TGTGCCACCAGTGATCCAGCCCGAAGCACAGATACGCAGTATTTT,CATSDPARSTDTQYF,-,-,TRBV24-1,TRBJ2-3
TGTGCCAGCAGTTACACAAAAACGGACACTGAAGCTTTCTTT,CASSYTKTDTEAFF,-,-,TRBV12-3/TRBV12-4,TRBJ1-1
TGTGCCAGCTCACCAGTTGAGCAGAGCCAGTACTTC,CASSPVEQSQYF,-,few,TRBV18,TRBJ2-5
TGTGCCAGCAGGCATACCGCAGGGAATAGGTATCAGCCCCAGCATTTT,CASRHTAGNRYQPQHF,-,-,TRBV5-8,TRBJ1-5
TGCAGTGCTAGGGGGACTAGCGGGAGCCATGAGCAGTTCTTC,CSARGTSGSHEQFF,TRBD2,-,TRBV20-1,TRBJ2-1
TGTGCCAGCCACGCCGGGGGGGTCCTTTACACCGGGGAGCTGTTTTTT,CASHAGGVLYTGELFF,TRBD2,-,TRBV5-6,TRBJ2-2
TGTGCCGGCGGACAGGGGGCGTTAGGCCCGCTTATGAACACTGAAGCTTTCTTT,CAGGQGALGPLMNTEAFF,TRBD1,-,TRBV6-1,TRBJ1-1
TGTGCCACCAGTGAGGGCGCGGGGCGAGAGGATACGCAGTATTTT,CATSEGAGREDTQYF,-,few,TRBV24-1,TRBJ2-3
TGTGCCAGCAGCCAAGTATTAGCGGGGAACACCGGGGAGCTGTTTTTT,CASSQVLAGNTGELFF,TRBD2,-,TRBV14,TRBJ2-2
TGCAGTGCTAGTAGCCCGGGGCTTAACTATGGCTACACCTTC,CSASSPGLNYGYTF,-,many,TRBV20-1,TRBJ1-2
TGCAGTGCCAGTGACAGTGGCAATCAGCCCCAGCATTTT,CSASDSGNQPQHF,-,-,TRBV20-1,TRBJ1-5
TGTGCCAGCAGTTTGTCCAGGGGAACGTTCAAAAACATTCAGTACTTC,CASSLSRGTFKNIQYF,-,few,TRBV6-5,TRBJ2-4
TGTGCCAGCAGCTTGATGACTAGCGGGAGGGCCTCGCCGGAGACCCAGTACTTC,CASSLMTSGRASPETQYF,TRBD2,-,TRBV5-4,TRBJ2-5
TGCAGTGCTACTAACGACGGGATGAACACTGAAGCTTTCTTT,CSATNDGMNTEAFF,-,many,TRBV20-1,TRBJ1-1
TGCAGTGCTAGACCCGGGACAGGAGAGAATGAGCAGTTCTTC,CSARPGTGENEQFF,TRBD1,-,TRBV20-1,TRBJ2-1
TGTGCCATCAGATCGTATGGCGGTAGCACAGATACGCAGTATTTT,CAIRSYGGSTDTQYF,-,-,TRBV10-3,TRBJ2-3
TGTGCCAGCAGTTTCTCAGAGCGAGATACGCAGTATTTT,CASSFSERDTQYF,-,few,TRBV12-3/TRBV12-4,TRBJ2-3
TGTGCCAGCAGTACCTCCGGGACATGGTATGACGAGCAGTACTTC,CASSTSGTWYDEQYF,-,-,TRBV6-1,TRBJ2-7
TGTGCCAGCAGCGTAGCTGCCGGGACTAGCGGGGCGAATGAGCAGTTCTTC,CASSVAAGTSGANEQFF,TRBD2,many,TRBV9,TRBJ2-1
TGTGCCAGCAGTTACCTGGACCCAGAAATCAATGAGCAGTTCTTC,CASSYLDPEINEQFF,-,-,TRBV6-2/TRBV6-3,TRBJ2-1
TGTGCCAGCAGTGCAGCCACGGGACAAATGAACACTGAAGCTTTCTTT,CASSAATGQMNTEAFF,-,few,TRBV28,TRBJ1-1
TGTGCCAGCGGATCGGCAGGGGTCACTGAAGCTTTCTTT,CASGSAGVTEAFF,-,-,TRBV6-1,TRBJ1-1
TGTGCCAGCAGCCGCCTCAGCGGGGGGGCCAATGAGCAGTTCTTC,CASSRLSGGANEQFF,TRBD2,-,TRBV7-2,TRBJ2-1
TGCAGTGCTCCGGACAGGGTGGCCTACGAGCAGTACTTC,CSAPDRVAYEQYF,TRBD1,few,TRBV20-1,TRBJ2-7
TGTGCCATGAGCCCCGGGCTCCTCTGCTGCACCTTC,CAMSPGLLCCTF,-,few,TRBV4-2,TRBJ1-2
TGTGCCAGCAGGGGGGCGCCAGTCCCCCGGGATACGCAGTATTTT,CASRGAPVPRDTQYF,-,few,TRBV6-2/TRBV6-3,TRBJ2-3
TGTGCCAGCAGCTCTCGGGACTACACAGATACGCAGTATTTT,CASSSRDYTDTQYF,TRBD2,many,TRBV13,TRBJ2-3